This entry concerns a single T cell receptor (beta chain). At least ten counts were recorded for this clonotype. Its antigen is not yet known. Base qualities were left out, and no much larger clone turns up one base away. According to the germline V gene, CDR1 reads SGHTA and CDR2 reads FQGTGA. Including cysteine and phenylalanine, the CDR3 has 15 amino acids. CDR3 DNA only is kept here, 45 bases in frame from base 1. Trimming takes 0 bases from V and 7 bases from J, and the germline ends sit 13 bases apart. The roughly 38 donors, aged roughly 6 to 95 years, were systemically healthy Caucasian individuals from Russia. Each donor gave 8 to 10 milliliters of peripheral blood, drawn into EDTA-treated Vacutainer tubes. Ficoll-Paque density-gradient centrifugation was used to isolate PBMCs, with at least 7 million per sample. Total RNA, at least 5 micrograms per sample, was extracted from PBMCs with Trizol reagent. For every donor, flow cytometry on a PBMC aliquot measured the percentage of naive CD45RAhigh/CD27high T cells.

The data stem from a study of blood T cells in healthy people across ages (dated by TCRdb to 2013 to 2016). Concerning the study at large: In model experiments, roughly one uniquely barcoded TCR beta cDNA molecule per two T cells was captured by template switching. Using deep sequencing normalized with unique cDNA molecular identifiers, the study measured how TCR beta repertoire diversity changes with age. Two additional independent replicas of 1 million unique cDNA reads from the same blood draw were analyzed for two donors (one aged 18 to 30 and one aged 80 or older). The donors were split into four age groups: young (average about 15 years), middle-aged (about 40), aged (more than 60) and long-lived (approximately 80). To avoid experimental bias, donors of different ages were randomly spread across the sequencing lanes. Results the study describes overall, beyond this receptor: Compared with the aged group, more naive CD4+ T cells, fewer expanded clones and increased TCR diversity were shown by the long-lived group, suggesting age selection. As age increased, observed TCR beta diversity per million T cells dropped in a roughly linear way, and a significant reduction was already evident by age around 41. Observed TCR beta diversity correlated strongly with the percentage of naive T cells measured by flow cytometry. Conclusive comparison of naive and antigen-experienced compartments was prevented by the profiling of bulk unsorted PBMCs. Total diversity estimates from one million sequenced T cells were considered lower bounds and underestimates. Because donor CMV infection status was unknown, age-related changes in expanded clonotypes were potentially confounded.

Libraries were constructed by 5' RACE. The sequencer listed for this sample is Illumina HiSeq 2500. A second roughly 7 to 11 cycle PCR used a sample-barcoded 5' primer and a J-beta primer mix. A template-switch 5' adaptor carrying 12 random nucleotides introduced a unique molecular identifier onto each TCR beta cDNA molecule. Each sample yielded at least 2.5 million CDR3-containing paired-end reads. The Mint cDNA synthesis kit, primed by a TRBC-specific oligonucleotide, was used to synthesize first-strand cDNA from all RNA. After uracil-DNA glycosylase treatment, a first 18-cycle PCR used universal primers M1SS and BC2_uni_R on all cDNA. Turning to the authors' computational methods: For normalization, 1 million high-quality reads, each with a distinct molecular identifier, were randomly selected from each sample. Instead of being binned into consensus sequences, reads that shared molecular identifiers were thrown out. MiTCR, with a Q25 quality threshold and the strictest error-elimination algorithm, was used for CDR3 identification, clonotype clustering and error correction. A nonparametric unseen species model with Euler transformation was used to estimate a lower bound on total TCR beta diversity. The public reads were quality trimmed at Q25 with fastp and then assembled into clones with MiXCR by TCRdb, keeping productive beta chains. Each CDR3 protein gets just one entry, which takes the most common genes and DNA from the rows behind it. It is TCRdb's table, rather than the study itself, that gives the V and J calls and clone size. Present in this sample are about 1,500,000 distinct CDR3 sequences, about 30% of which were seen just once. The top ten hold roughly 8.2% of the sample.

Here the chain combines TRBV7-3 and TRBJ2-1; the D gene is unclear. The TCR originated in a woman aged 30 to 39 in good health. Sequences were obtained from blood. The encoded CDR3 is CASSLTGFSANEQFF. The DNA sequence is as follows: TGTGCCAGCAGCTTAACTGGGTTTTCGGCGAATGAGCAGTTCTTC.